These 27 T cell receptor beta chains came from one sample sequenced in a study of PD-L1 blockade in urothelial cancer. Assay used: immunoSEQ multiplex PCR; TCRdb lists only in-frame clones, some missing. The table shows some 56,000 clones, with over 75% occurring only once. The time point is: pretreatment peripheral blood. Sequenced here: PBMCs, sampled around atezolizumab (anti-PD-L1) treatment. The source of these receptors is a man in his 70s with urothelial cancer.

In its sample, this clone was seen once. The V gene is TRBV7-9, the J gene TRBJ2-7; 9 positions match TRBD2. The CDR3 runs to 17 residues. J gave up 2 bases and V 5 bases, and 13 bases lay outside the gene matches. CDR1 and CDR2 from the germline V gene are SEHNR and FQNEAQ (reference sequence). The CDR3 here is CASSPGLARGVAYEQYF. Here the CDR3 DNA reads TGTGCCAGCAGCCCCGGACTAGCGCGAGGGGTAGCCTACGAGCAGTACTTC.

In its sample, this clone was seen a few times. CDR3 protein: CASSSWTGAGYTEAFF. The CDR3 DNA sequence: TGTGCCAGTAGTTCTTGGACAGGGGCGGGATACACTGAAGCTTTCTTT. The rearrangement links TRBV19 to TRBJ1-1; 9 bases fit TRBD1. The V and J ends lost 5 bases and 3 bases, in that order; junction bases with no gene match: 10. In germline, CDR1 is LNHDA, CDR2 SQIVND (reference sequence). The CDR3 loop spans 16 amino acids.

The chain carries TRBV5-1 and TRBJ2-7; tentative D call: TRBD1 (7 bases). Trimming removed 1 base at V and 4 bases at J, with 18 bases between. Germline V CDR1 and CDR2: SGHRS, YFSETQ. The CDR3 loop spans 16 amino acids. Here the CDR3 DNA reads TGCGCCAGCAGCTTGTTGGGCTCAGGGGGGTCATACGAGCAGTACTTC. This gives the protein CASSLLGSGGSYEQYF.

The chain carries TRBV7-2 and TRBJ2-7; no clear D. V gave up 1 base and J gave up 6 bases, with 13 bases separating them. Germline V gene data show CDR1 as SGHTA and CDR2 as FQGNSA. There are 14 residues in the CDR3. CDR3 in DNA: TGTGCCAGCAGCTTAGGGTCCCAACTTCGCGAGCAGTACTTC. It encodes CASSLGSQLREQYF.

The chain links TRBV6-1 to TRBJ2-1, with 7 bases fitting TRBD2. From germline, CDR1 is MNHNS and CDR2 SASEGT. This CDR3 contains 15 residues. V lost 0 bases to trimming and J lost 6 bases; unmatched junction nucleotides: 5. DNA for the CDR3: TGTGCCAGCAGTGAAGCGGTCGCTAGCGGCAATGAGCAGTTCTTC. It yields the protein CASSEAVASGNEQFF.

There are a few counts of this clone. This chain links TRBV29-1 with TRBJ1-1; 7 bases line up with TRBD1. The CDR3 loop spans 13 amino acids. Germline trimming cut 5 bases from V and 4 bases from J; bases unmatched to any gene: 7. Germline loops: CDR1 SQVTM, CDR2 ANQGSEA. CDR3 sequence: CSVTRGLRTEAFF. The CDR3 DNA follows: TGCAGCGTTACAAGGGGGCTGCGCACTGAAGCTTTCTTT.

In nucleotides, the CDR3 is TGTGCCAGCAGCGTAGAGGGGGAGAAAGATACGCAGTATTTT. Translated: CASSVEGEKDTQYF. The chain has TRBV9 and TRBJ2-3; a weak D match, TRBD1 (6 bases). Trimming left V 0 bases short and J 5 bases short, with 10 bases between. CDR3 length: 14 residues. Germline assignment: CDR1 SGDLS and CDR2 YYNGEE.

The rearrangement joins TRBV7-6 to TRBJ2-5; perhaps TRBD1 as D (6 bases). Trimming cost V 8 bases and J 5 bases, with 9 bases left between them. Germline V gene lookup returns CDR1 SGHVS and CDR2 FNYEAQ. CDR3 length: 11 residues. The CDR3 region has the DNA TGTGCCAGCGGGGGCCGGGAGACCCAGTACTTC. Residues: CASGGRETQYF.

The chain has TRBV10-2 and TRBJ2-1, with no clear D. The CDR3 is 14 amino acids. Germline V gene lookup returns CDR1 WSHSY and CDR2 SAAADI. The V gene lost 2 bases and the J gene lost 7 bases, with 12 bases spanning the gap. CDR3 amino acids: CASSEVGPYNEQFF. CDR3 sequence (DNA): TGCGCCAGCAGTGAGGTGGGCCCGTATAATGAGCAGTTCTTC.

The genes are TRBV7-9 and TRBJ2-7, with TRBD1 matching over 9 bases. With 5 bases clipped from V and 7 bases from J, the junction kept 6 bases outside the gene matches. The CDR3 has 13 residues. Germline-derived CDR1 and CDR2 are SEHNR and FQNEAQ (reference sequence). The CDR3 is CASSQDRGEEQYF. The CDR3, as DNA: TGTGCCAGCAGCCAGGACAGGGGTGAAGAGCAGTACTTC.

This chain joins TRBV19 and TRBJ1-1, with a tentative D call TRBD1 (6 bases). The CDR3 has 14 amino acids. V was trimmed by 5 bases and J by 7 bases, leaving 17 bases between them. The germline CDR1 and CDR2 sequences are LNHDA and SQIVND (reference sequence). The DNA of the CDR3 is TGTGCCAGTAGTCCCCTGGCGGGGGCAGGTGAAGCTTTCTTT. This translates into CASSPLAGAGEAFF. Together with reference TRBV19 and TRBJ1-1, the CDR3 gives the full variable domain: DGGITQSPKYLFRKEGQNVTLSCEQNLNHDAMYWYRQDPGQGLRLIYYSQIVNDFQKGDIAEGYSVSREKKESFPLTVTSAQKNPTAFYLCASSPLAGAGEAFFGQGTRLTVV.

V gene TRBV25-1 combines with J gene TRBJ1-4, with 9 bases lining up with TRBD1. V lost 4 bases to trimming and J lost 6 bases; unmatched junction nucleotides: 6. Germline CDR1 is MGHDK and CDR2 is SYGVNS. The CDR3 runs 15 residues. The CDR3 is CASSGGTGWDEKLFF. Written as DNA, the CDR3 is TGTGCCAGCAGTGGGGGGACAGGGTGGGATGAAAAACTGTTTTTT. The full variable domain, with the rest looked up from reference TRBV25-1 and TRBJ1-4, is EADIYQTPRYLVIGTGKKITLECSQTMGHDKMYWYQQDPGMELHLIHYSYGVNSTEKGDLSSESTVSRIRTEHFPLTLESARPSHTSQYLCASSGGTGWDEKLFFGSGTQLSVL.

The rearrangement joins TRBV28 to TRBJ1-1; D uncertain. V was trimmed by 5 bases and J by 9 bases, leaving 16 bases between them. The CDR3 length is 13 residues. Germline lookup yields CDR1 MDHEN and CDR2 SYDVKM. CDR3 in amino acids: CASSPPLGSQAFF. CDR3 bases: TGTGCCAGCAGTCCACCGCTAGGGAGCCAAGCTTTCTTT.

This clone occurred a few times. The V gene is TRBV28, the J gene TRBJ2-3; 7 positions agree with TRBD2. The trim removed 10 bases at V and 6 bases at J, leaving 10 bases unmatched. Germline V lookup: CDR1 MDHEN, CDR2 SYDVKM. The length of the CDR3 is 13 residues. The CDR3 spells CAIQGGASDTQYF. DNA for the CDR3: TGTGCCATCCAGGGAGGGGCTTCGGATACGCAGTATTTT.

The chain links TRBV29-1 to TRBJ1-1; TRBD1 aligns across 7 bases. The germline gives CDR1 SQVTM, CDR2 ANQGSEA. After removal of 4 bases from V and 6 bases from J, the junction contained 5 bases not matched to a gene. CDR3 size: 12 residues. CDR3 bases: TGCAGCGTTGGCACAGGGGCCGCTGAAGCTTTCTTT. Translating gives CSVGTGAAEAFF.

This chain uses TRBV11-3 with TRBJ2-3; D is uncertain. The CDR3 length is 12 residues. Trimming pared 1 base from V and 4 bases from J, leaving 3 bases between. Germline CDR1 reads SGHNT; CDR2 reads YENEEA. CDR3 bases: TGTGCCAGCAGCTTAGGCGCAGATACGCAGTATTTT. Its protein product is CASSLGADTQYF. Combining the CDR3 with reference TRBV11-3 and TRBJ2-3 gives the whole variable domain EAGVVQSPRYKIIEKKQPVAFWCNPISGHNTLYWYLQNLGQGPELLIRYENEEAVDDSQLPKDRFSAERLKGVDSTLKIQPAELGDSAVYLCASSLGADTQYFGPGTRLTVL.

This chain links TRBV19 with TRBJ1-1; possible D gene TRBD1, 6 bases. With 6 bases removed from V and 3 bases from J, the gap between germline ends came to 11 bases. The germline V gene has CDR1 LNHDA and CDR2 SQIVND (reference sequence). The CDR3 is 13 amino acids. CDR3 protein: CASSTTGYTEAFF. The CDR3, as DNA: TGTGCCAGTAGCACAACAGGGTACACTGAAGCTTTCTTT.

The rearrangement links TRBV18 to TRBJ1-3; 7 bases are a match to TRBD1. This CDR3 spans 17 amino acids. Germline V CDR1 and CDR2: KGHSH, LQKENI. J lost 4 bases, V lost 0 bases, and 9 bases had no gene match. The CDR3 region is CASSPPTGQALGNTIYF. CDR3 sequence (DNA): TGTGCCAGCTCACCACCCACCGGACAGGCTTTGGGAAACACCATATATTTT.

CDR3 DNA: TGTGCCAGCAGCCTTAAGCGGGAGCGGTATTCCGGGGAGCTGTTTTTT. Translated, it gives CASSLKRERYSGELFF. The genes are TRBV5-6 and TRBJ2-2, with 8 nucleotides matching TRBD2. CDR3 size: 16 residues. V lost 4 bases and J lost 6; bases outside the gene matches: 11. Per germline, CDR1 SGHDT and CDR2 YYEEEE.

V gene TRBV5-8 combines with J gene TRBJ2-3, with D maybe TRBD1 (5 bases). Germline V gene lookup returns CDR1 SGHTS and CDR2 YDEGEE. Trimming removed 6 bases from V and 2 bases from J, with 13 bases in between. The CDR3 has 14 residues. In DNA, the CDR3 is TGTGCCAGCACCCCCTGGACACCCACAGATACGCAGTATTTT. Protein sequence: CASTPWTPTDTQYF.

This clone was recorded only once. This chain joins TRBV7-2 and TRBJ1-1; 7 bases agree with TRBD1. This CDR3 has 15 amino acids. CDR1 is SGHTA, CDR2 FQGNSA, per germline. The V gene end was trimmed by 4 bases and the J gene end by 4 bases; junction bases not matched to a gene: 9. Here the CDR3 DNA reads TGTGCCAGCAGCTCCATACAGGGGTCAGGCACTGAAGCTTTCTTT. Translated: CASSSIQGSGTEAFF.

CDR3 residues: CASSSAEEGTQYF. As DNA, the CDR3 is TGCGCCAGCAGCTCCGCCGAAGAGGGGACCCAGTACTTC. The chain uses TRBV5-1 and TRBJ2-5, with D perhaps TRBD2 (5 bases). V lost 3 bases and J 7 bases, leaving 13 bases between the germline ends. Germline values: CDR1 SGHRS, CDR2 YFSETQ. This CDR3 comprises 13 residues.

This chain joins TRBV10-2 and TRBJ2-2, with 13 bases fitting TRBD2. CDR1 is WSHSY and CDR2 is SAAADI in the germline V gene. CDR3 length: 18 residues. The J segment lost 6 bases and the V segment lost 1 base, leaving 8 bases of the junction unmatched. CDR3: CASSEYGGLAGEAGELFF. For the CDR3, the DNA is TGCGCCAGCAGTGAGTACGGAGGACTAGCGGGAGAAGCCGGGGAGCTGTTTTTT.

The V call is TRBV12-5, the J call TRBJ1-3; TRBD1 matches at 7 bases. Germline trimming cut 5 bases from V and 0 bases from J; bases unmatched to any gene: 10. Germline V gene lookup returns CDR1 LGHNT and CDR2 FRNRAP. The CDR3 runs 17 residues. The CDR3 is CASGVGTAVLSGNTIYF. Written as DNA, the CDR3 is TGTGCTAGTGGTGTCGGGACAGCCGTCCTCTCTGGAAACACCATATATTTT. Using reference TRBV12-5 and TRBJ1-3 for the parts outside the CDR3, the full variable domain is DARVTQTPRHKVTEMGQEVTMRCQPILGHNTVFWYRQTMMQGLELLAYFRNRAPLDDSGMPKDRFSAEMPDATLATLKIQPSEPRDSAVYFCASGVGTAVLSGNTIYFGEGSWLTVV.

CDR3 sequence reads: CASSRGTGLPPRYF. CDR3 sequence (DNA): TGTGCCAGCAGCCGTGGGACAGGACTACCCCCCCGGTACTTC. This chain links TRBV7-9 with TRBJ2-7; the match to TRBD1 covers 8 bases. The CDR3 sequence is 14 residues long. Germline trimming cut 5 bases from V and 12 bases from J; bases unmatched to any gene: 15. Germline values: CDR1 SEHNR, CDR2 FQNEAQ (reference sequence).

This chain connects TRBV7-9 to TRBJ2-7, with no clear D. CDR3 length: 13 residues. Trimming removed 1 base from V and 3 bases from J, with 7 bases in between. Germline CDR1 reads SEHNR; CDR2 reads FQNEAQ (reference sequence). CDR3 region: CASSLDLSYEQYF. In DNA form, the CDR3 reads TGTGCCAGCAGCTTAGACCTAAGCTACGAGCAGTACTTC. Based on the CDR3 plus reference TRBV7-9 and TRBJ2-7, the full variable domain is DTGVSQNPRHKITKRGQNVTFRCDPISEHNRLYWYRQTLGQGPEFLTYFQNEAQLEKSRLLSDRFSAERPKGSFSTLEIQRTEQGDSAMYLCASSLDLSYEQYFGPGTRLTVT.

A word on this clone: Other DNA sequences within the sample encode an identical CDR3. The genes are TRBV10-1 and TRBJ2-2, with a weak D call TRBD1 (6 bases). CDR3 length: 13 amino acids. The germline gives CDR1 WNHNN, CDR2 SYGVQD (reference sequence). V shed 6 bases and J shed 1 base, with 6 bases lying between them. This chain's CDR3 is CASRQGNTGELFF. Here the CDR3 DNA reads TGCGCCAGCAGACAGGGGAACACCGGGGAGCTGTTTTTT.